This TCR beta chain was found in a study of blood T cell repertoires in COVID-19. Whole-study context: COVID-19 samples, acute and convalescent, were from the United States, Italy and Spain. In each case, the material was cDNA or gDNA derived from T cells, B-cell-depleted T cells, or PBMCs.

Germline-derived CDR1 and CDR2 are LNHNV and YYDKDF (reference sequence). With 0 bases clipped from V and 1 base from J, the junction kept 11 bases outside the gene matches. This CDR3 spans 19 amino acids. In the authors' methods: Scientists estimated how many nucleated cells there were by amplifying reference gene primers. Assay: immunoSEQ multiplex PCR; the TCRdb copy retains only in-frame clones and omits some. V and J calls and clone size are given by that table; D and trimming were obtained from the DNA. The top ten clones hold approximately 30% of a sample with approximately 80,000 clones, roughly 80% of them seen once.

Material: peripheral blood. V is TRBV15 and J is TRBJ2-3, with 9 bases matching TRBD1. The source is a human donor in a cohort sampled during active COVID-19. The CDR3 nucleotides are TGTGCCACCAGCAGAGATAAGGGGACAGGGAATGGCGGCACAGATACGCAGTATTTT. This sequence encodes CATSRDKGTGNGGTDTQYF.